This T cell receptor beta chain was sequenced in a study of T cells in Graves' hyperthyroidism and ophthalmopathy (dated by TCRdb to 2018 to 2020). With respect to the entire study: Peripheral blood was sampled at the time of initial diagnosis, prior to any treatment. Whether ophthalmopathy could be predicted prospectively was tested in an independent validation cohort made up of under 20 hyperthyroidism patients plus 17 patients who later progressed to ophthalmopathy. In several Graves' hyperthyroidism patients, the study also compared T-cell repertoires from thyroid tissue with T-cell repertoires from blood. The roughly 91 discovery patients were randomly divided into training and test sets at a 7:3 ratio. TCR V-J signatures able to tell the groups apart were searched for in a discovery cohort of 100 patients, of whom around 42 had Graves' ophthalmopathy and around 57 had stable Graves' hyperthyroidism. Once sampling was done, hyperthyroidism patients were given methimazole at a starting dose of 30 mg daily, whereas ophthalmopathy patients were given high-dose intravenous methylprednisolone. According to the paper, TCR Vbeta CDR3 sequencing was carried out on approximately 140 peripheral blood samples, which came from fewer than 50 ophthalmopathy, about 75 hyperthyroidism and some 17 progressor patients.

Amplification of TCR beta CDR3 regions was carried out from RNA transcripts. The first round of RT-PCR for the TCR CDR3 was performed with the HTBI primer set and the Qiagen OneStep RT-PCR kit. The libraries were constructed in a second round of multiplex PCR and then size-selected and purified. Sequencing of the libraries was done on an Illumina HiSeq2000 using paired-end 100 bp reads. The study's own analysis went as follows. SOAPnuke was used to process the raw data, with reads discarded if the reads contained adapters or uncalled bases, had a mean Phred below 15, or lacked an exact constant-primer or identifier match. High-quality paired reads were merged with COPE v1.2.5, and unique nucleotide sequences were defined as clonotypes. Clonotypes were aligned to IMGT TRBV, TRBD and TRBJ reference segments using MiTCR v1.1. Analysis was restricted to V-J combinations with a frequency above 0.0001, which covered about 99% of repertoires. The TCS score was defined as the ratio of F50 (clonal expansion) to E x V (chaos), calculated using BLOSUM62-based TCRdist between CDR3 peptides within each V-J. Welch's t-statistics and random forest reduced 514 V-J features to some 14, which were used in a naive Bayes classifier (R e1071). TCRdb reprocessing: public reads trimmed at Q25 with fastp, clones called with MiXCR, in-frame beta chains kept. Records with the same CDR3 protein are collapsed into one entry carrying the most frequent genes and DNA. The authors' filters were not applied to this entry. A total of hundreds of thousands of distinct CDR3 sequences appear in this sample, about 15% of them only once. The ten largest clones represent around 14% of the sample.

This clonotype was counted ten times or more. Which antigen it targets is not known. The sample holds no much larger clone one base away, and base qualities are not on file. The paper's findings and limits, for the study overall: In cross-validation, a model built on a 13 V-J signature told ophthalmopathy apart from stable hyperthyroidism with roughly 87% sensitivity and about 81% specificity, and in testing the same model reached 80%/75%. No statistical method was used to set the sample size in advance, and investigators knew the group allocation. Most expanded thyroid clonotypes (frequency above 0.001) were also detected in blood, suggesting blood repertoires may reflect thyroid immune responses. During validation, the model predicted progression to ophthalmopathy a median of around 6 months ahead of onset, with around 71% sensitivity and more than 72% specificity.

In the ophthalmopathy patients, disease was moderately to severely active, with a Clinical Activity Score of 3 or more, a NOSPECS grade of 4 or more, and a duration of less than 3 months. The study excluded patients with uncontrolled infections, other autoimmune diseases, pregnancy or lactation. Diagnoses relied on clinical symptoms, serum thyroxine and TRAb, thyroid ultrasound and orbital computed tomography. Ficoll-Paque density gradient centrifugation was used to isolate PBMCs from 8.5 to 10 ml of fresh peripheral blood. Total RNA was extracted with Trizol reagent, and quality was checked on an Agilent 2100 Bioanalyzer. Sequenced sample: blood. This clonotype was sampled from a man aged 18 to 29 with Graves' ophthalmopathy.

The CDR3 here reads CSVRTVPYEQYF. The DNA sequence is as follows: TGCAGCGTTAGGACGGTCCCCTACGAGCAGTACTTC. The chain uses TRBV29-1 and TRBJ2-7; the D gene cannot be resolved reliably. CDR1 SQVTM and CDR2 ANQGSEA were looked up in the germline V gene. Reading from cysteine to phenylalanine, the CDR3 counts 12 amino acids. Just CDR3 DNA is preserved here, 36 bases in frame from base 1. Trimming costs V 5 bases and J 2 bases, and their ends lie 10 bases apart.